The clone carrying this T cell receptor beta chain was seen at least ten times. Its antigen is still unknown. The record originates from a study of breast tumors, draining lymph nodes, adjacent tissues. The study, taken as a whole, reports: Tumor repertoires ranked between lymph nodes and nontumor tissue in diversity, with V and J gene preferences.

CDR3 size: 16 residues. Unmatched junction bases numbered 12, after V lost 6 bases and J lost 4 bases. Germline V gene lookup returns CDR1 MNHEY and CDR2 SVGEGT. Samples came from axillary lymph nodes draining the breast cancer. TCRdb fed the multiplex PCR reads into MiXCR, producing one record per CDR3 protein. The sample yields about 200,000 distinct CDR3 sequences, roughly 31% seen once. The receptor was derived from a female donor with breast cancer. Some clones in this sample may be carry-over from other donors' samples. The sequenced sample was axillary lymph node tissue. The chain recombines TRBV6-2 or TRBV6-3 with TRBJ2-7; 10 bases map to TRBD1. The CDR3 loop is CASSPRRDRGLYEQYF. The CDR3 coding sequence is TGTGCCAGCAGCCCCCGTCGGGACAGGGGATTATACGAGCAGTACTTC.